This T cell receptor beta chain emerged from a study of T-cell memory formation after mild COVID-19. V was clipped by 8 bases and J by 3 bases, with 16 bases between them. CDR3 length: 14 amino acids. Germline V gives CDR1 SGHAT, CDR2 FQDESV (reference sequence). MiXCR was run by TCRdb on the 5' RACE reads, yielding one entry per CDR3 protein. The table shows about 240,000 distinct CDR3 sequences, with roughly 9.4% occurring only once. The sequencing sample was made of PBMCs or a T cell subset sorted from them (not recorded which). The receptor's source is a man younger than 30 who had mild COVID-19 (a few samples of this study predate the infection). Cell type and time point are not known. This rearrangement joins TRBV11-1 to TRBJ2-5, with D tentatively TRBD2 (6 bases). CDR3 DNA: TGTGCCAGCCGACGGGGGAGTAGCAAAGAGACCCAGTACTTC. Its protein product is CASRRGSSKETQYF.